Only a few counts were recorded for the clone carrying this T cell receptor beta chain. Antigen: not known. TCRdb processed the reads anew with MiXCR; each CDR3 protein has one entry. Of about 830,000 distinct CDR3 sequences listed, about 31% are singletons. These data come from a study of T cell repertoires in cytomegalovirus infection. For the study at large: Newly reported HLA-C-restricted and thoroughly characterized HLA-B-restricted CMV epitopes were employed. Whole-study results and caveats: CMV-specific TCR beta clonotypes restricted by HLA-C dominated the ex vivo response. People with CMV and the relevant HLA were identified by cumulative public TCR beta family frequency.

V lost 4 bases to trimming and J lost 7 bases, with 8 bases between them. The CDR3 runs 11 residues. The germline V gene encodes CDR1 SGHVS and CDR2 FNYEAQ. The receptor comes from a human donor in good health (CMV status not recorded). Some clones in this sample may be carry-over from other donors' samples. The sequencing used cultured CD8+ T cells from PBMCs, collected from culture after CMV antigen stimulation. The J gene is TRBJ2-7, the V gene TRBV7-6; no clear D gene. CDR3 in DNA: TGTGCCAGCAGCTCAGAAGGAGAGCAGTACTTC. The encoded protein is CASSSEGEQYF.